This T cell receptor (beta chain) was obtained from a study of cytotoxic CD8 clonotypes in ibrutinib-treated CLL. Study background: Among the patients, 11 presented as relapsed/refractory and over 14 as treatment-naive; 17 to 18 showed unmutated IGHV. Response material was collected after a median about 12 months of treatment, range 6 to 36.

A word on this clone: Its antigen is unidentified.

TCR beta library input comprised around 2 micrograms of genomic DNA from cryopreserved PBMCs. TCRdb's table, derived via immunoSEQ multiplex PCR, lists solely in-frame clones and lacks some. The table includes under 300,000 clones, around 70% detected once. Overall study findings and caveats: Samples from sustained-remission and progressing patients were taken at different times.

Trimming cost V 6 bases and J 2 bases, with 16 bases left between them. The CDR3 totals 15 residues. Germline lookup yields CDR1 MNHEY and CDR2 SMNVEV (reference sequence). The TCR sequence derives from a human donor with chronic lymphocytic leukemia. The rearrangement links TRBV27 to TRBJ1-1, with D tentatively TRBD1 (6 bases). The sequencing here drew on PBMCs, taken after 24 months of ibrutinib treatment. The CDR3 spells CASSPPGGGNTEAFF. The CDR3 DNA sequence: TGTGCCAGCAGCCCCCCCGGGGGGGGCAACACTGAAGCTTTCTTT.